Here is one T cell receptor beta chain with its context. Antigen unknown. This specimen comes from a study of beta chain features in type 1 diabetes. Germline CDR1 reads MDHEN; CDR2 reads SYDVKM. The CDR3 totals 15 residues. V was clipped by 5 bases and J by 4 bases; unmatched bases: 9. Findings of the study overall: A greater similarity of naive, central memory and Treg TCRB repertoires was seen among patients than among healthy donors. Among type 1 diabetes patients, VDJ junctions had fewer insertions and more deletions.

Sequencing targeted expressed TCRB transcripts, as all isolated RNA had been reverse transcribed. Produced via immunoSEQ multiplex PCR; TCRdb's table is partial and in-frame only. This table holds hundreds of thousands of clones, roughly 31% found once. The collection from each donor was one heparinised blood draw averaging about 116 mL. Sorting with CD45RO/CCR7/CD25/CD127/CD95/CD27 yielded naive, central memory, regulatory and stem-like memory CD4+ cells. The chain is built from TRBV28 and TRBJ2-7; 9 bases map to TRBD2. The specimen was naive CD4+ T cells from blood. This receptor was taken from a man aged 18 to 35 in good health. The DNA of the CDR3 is TGTGCCAGCAGTCCCCTAGCGGGACGGCCGTACGAGCAGTACTTC. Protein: CASSPLAGRPYEQYF.